This TCR beta chain was sequenced in a study of T cells in localized non-small cell lung cancer. The study's findings and limits: Since sequencing was restricted to only one region of the tumor, intratumor heterogeneity remains a possibility. Higher adjacent-lung clonality was associated with shorter survival. T cell clonality was highest in uninvolved adjacent lung, above tumor. When the top 100 tumor clones were examined, a median about 60 of them also appeared in the adjacent lung, which was paired and uninvolved.

The V end was cut by 0 bases, the J end by 13 bases, with 13 bases between. Germline CDR1 is SGDLS and CDR2 is YYNGEE. The CDR3 is made up of 13 amino acids. Sequencing was performed with immunoSEQ multiplex PCR; in TCRdb, only in-frame clones are kept and a portion is missing. The top ten clones hold approximately 3.4% of a sample with approximately 40,000 clones, more than 75% of them seen once. This clone was observed once. What it binds is unknown. The input for sequencing was peripheral blood, taken before any cancer treatment. This sequence was found in a man aged 18 to 49 with stage I lung adenocarcinoma. The chain employs TRBV9 and TRBJ1-4; D not certain. CDR3 bases: TGTGCCAGCAGCGTAGATCAGCGAAGCCCACTGTTTTTT. Translated, it gives CASSVDQRSPLFF. Full variable domain (remainder filled in from reference TRBV9 and TRBJ1-4): DSGVTQTPKHLITATGQRVTLRCSPRSGDLSVYWYQQSLDQGLQFLIQYYNGEERAKGNILERFSAQQFPDLHSELNLSSLELGDSALYFCASSVDQRSPLFFGSGTQLSVL.